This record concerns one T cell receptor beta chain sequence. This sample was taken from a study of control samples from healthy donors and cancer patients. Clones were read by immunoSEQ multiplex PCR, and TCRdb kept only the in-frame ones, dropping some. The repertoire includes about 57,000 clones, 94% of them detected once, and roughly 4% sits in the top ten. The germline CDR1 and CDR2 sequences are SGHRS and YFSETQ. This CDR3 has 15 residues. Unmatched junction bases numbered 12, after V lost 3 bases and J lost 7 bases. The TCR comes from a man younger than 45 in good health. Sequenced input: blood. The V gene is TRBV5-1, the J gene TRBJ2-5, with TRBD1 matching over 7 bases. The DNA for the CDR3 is TGCGCCAGCAGCTCGGGCGTGGATCCAGGGGGGACCCAGTACTTC. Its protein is CASSSGVDPGGTQYF. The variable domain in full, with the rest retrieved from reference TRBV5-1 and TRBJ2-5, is KAGVTQTPRYLIKTRGQQVTLSCSPISGHRSVSWYQQTPGQGLQFLFEYFSETQRNKGNFPGRFSGRQFSNSRSEMNVSTLELGDSALYLCASSSGVDPGGTQYFGPGTRLLVL.